These T cell receptor beta chains were read from a single sample in a study of blood T cell repertoires in COVID-19. The table came from immunoSEQ multiplex PCR; TCRdb's copy has only in-frame clones and leaves some out. Among 130,000 to 150,000 clones listed, more than 75% were seen once. The sequencing sample was made of peripheral blood. These receptors all come from a man in his 60s with active or convalescent COVID-19. Both conserved end residues are part of each CDR3. A D gene is named only where the DNA matches it firmly. Clone size, where shown, is once, few, many, or a class for clones that have expanded.

TRBJ2-7,TRBV5-1,TRBD2,NA,TGCGCCAGCAGCTCCCTAGCGGGAGTTTCCTACGAGCAGTACTTC,CASSSLAGVSYEQYF
TRBJ1-1,TRBV21-1,NA,NA,TGTGCCAGACATTCCGGAGGGGGCTCGAACACTGAAGCTTTCTTT,CARHSGGGSNTEAFF
TRBJ1-4,TRBV4-1,NA,NA,TGCGCCAGCAGCCAAGGGAGGGGGGGTAATGAAAAACTGTTTTTT,CASSQGRGGNEKLFF
TRBJ2-7,TRBV4-2,TRBD2,NA,TGTGCCAGCAGTGCTTCTGGCGGGAGCTCCTACGAGCAGTACTTC,CASSASGGSSYEQYF
TRBJ1-1,TRBV14,NA,once,TGTGCCAGCAGCGTCAAGAACACTGAAGCTTTCTTT,CASSVKNTEAFF
TRBJ2-5,TRBV7-9,TRBD2,NA,TGTGCCAGCAGCCGCTCTAGCGGACTTAAAGAGACCCAGTACTTC,CASSRSSGLKETQYF
TRBJ2-1,TRBV7-9,NA,NA,TGTGCCAGCAGCGTTAGCCCGGGCTACAATGAGCAGTTCTTC,CASSVSPGYNEQFF
TRBJ1-5,TRBV7-2,TRBD1,NA,TGTGCCAGCAGCCTCCCAGGACAGGGGGGTTATAGCAATCAGCCCCAGCATTTT,CASSLPGQGGYSNQPQHF
TRBJ2-3,TRBV4-3,TRBD2,NA,TGCGCCAGCAGCCCTTTATTAGCGGGAGGGGCGGATACGCAGTATTTT,CASSPLLAGGADTQYF
TRBJ1-4,TRBV28,NA,NA,TGTGCCAGCAGTTTAGGGGCAGTCTCTGAAAAACTGTTTTTT,CASSLGAVSEKLFF
TRBJ2-1,TRBV7-3,TRBD1,NA,TGTGCCAGCAGCGGGAACAGGGGCTCCTACAATGAGCAGTTCTTC,CASSGNRGSYNEQFF
TRBJ2-1,TRBV2,TRBD1,NA,TGTGCCAGCCAAAGGGACAGGGAGGGAAATGAGCAGTTCTTC,CASQRDREGNEQFF
TRBJ1-2,TRBV7-9,TRBD1,NA,TGTGCCAGCAGCCCGAGGGACAGGGTGGACTATGGCTACACCTTC,CASSPRDRVDYGYTF
TRBJ1-2,TRBV5-1,TRBD1,NA,TGCGCCAGCAGCTCGGGACAGGGGACGGACTATGGCTACACCTTC,CASSSGQGTDYGYTF
TRBJ2-7,TRBV5-1,NA,many,TGCGCCAGCAGCTTGAATGGCCACGAGCAGTACTTC,CASSLNGHEQYF
TRBJ1-1,TRBV18,TRBD1,NA,TGTGCCAGCTCACCACAACGGACAGGGAGGGGTTACACTGAAGCTTTCTTT,CASSPQRTGRGYTEAFF
TRBJ2-7,TRBV3-1/TRBV3-2,NA,NA,TGTGCCAGCAGCCAATCTTACGAGCAGTACTTC,CASSQSYEQYF
TRBJ2-2,TRBV6-2/TRBV6-3,NA,NA,TGTGCCAGCAGTTACAATGGCGGAACCGGGGAGCTGTTTTTT,CASSYNGGTGELFF
TRBJ2-6,TRBV10-3,TRBD1,NA,TGTGCCATCAGTGAGGAGATCTCCACGGGACAGGGAAACTCTGGGGCCAACGTCCTGACTTTC,CAISEEISTGQGNSGANVLTF
TRBJ2-2,TRBV7-9,TRBD2,NA,TGTGCCAGCAGCCCTCCGGGGCTAGCGGGAACCGGGGAGCTGTTTTTT,CASSPPGLAGTGELFF
TRBJ2-7,TRBV18,NA,NA,TGTGCCAGCTCACCGACTAGGGATAGCCGGACCTACGAGCAGTACTTC,CASSPTRDSRTYEQYF
TRBJ2-5,TRBV29-1,NA,NA,TGCAGCGTTGTGGGTGGAGGGTACCAAGAGACCCAGTACTTC,CSVVGGGYQETQYF
TRBJ1-1,TRBV5-1,NA,NA,TGCGCCAGCAGCTTGGAAAGCGCTGAAGCTTTCTTT,CASSLESAEAFF
TRBJ1-2,TRBV7-8,NA,NA,TGTGCCAGCAGCTTTGGAGACTATGGCTACACCTTC,CASSFGDYGYTF
TRBJ1-3,TRBV6-5,TRBD1,NA,TGTGCCAGCAGTCCCCAGGGGGTGACTGGAAACACCATATATTTT,CASSPQGVTGNTIYF
TRBJ1-1,TRBV12-3/TRBV12-4,NA,NA,TGTGCCAGCAGTTACAGTGCCACTGAAGCTTTCTTT,CASSYSATEAFF
TRBJ1-2,TRBV7-9,TRBD1,NA,TGTGCCAGCAGCTCTAATCAGGGGGTAGGCTATGGCTACACCTTC,CASSSNQGVGYGYTF
TRBJ2-4,TRBV18,TRBD1,NA,TGTGCCAGCTCACCACGCGGGACAGGTTATTACATTCAGTACTTC,CASSPRGTGYYIQYF
TRBJ1-2,TRBV20-1,NA,NA,TGCAGCCCCCGGGTCAGCTATGGCTACACCTTC,CSPRVSYGYTF